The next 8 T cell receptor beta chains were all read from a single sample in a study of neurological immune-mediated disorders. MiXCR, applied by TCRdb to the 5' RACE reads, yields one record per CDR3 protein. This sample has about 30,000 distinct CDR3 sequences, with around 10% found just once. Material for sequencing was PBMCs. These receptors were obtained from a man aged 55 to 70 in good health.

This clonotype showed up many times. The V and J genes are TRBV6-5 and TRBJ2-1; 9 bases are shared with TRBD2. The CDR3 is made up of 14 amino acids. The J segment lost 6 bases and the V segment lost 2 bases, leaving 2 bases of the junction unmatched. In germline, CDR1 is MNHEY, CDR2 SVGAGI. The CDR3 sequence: CASSYGGRGNEQFF. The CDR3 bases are TGTGCCAGCAGTTACGGCGGGAGGGGCAATGAGCAGTTCTTC.

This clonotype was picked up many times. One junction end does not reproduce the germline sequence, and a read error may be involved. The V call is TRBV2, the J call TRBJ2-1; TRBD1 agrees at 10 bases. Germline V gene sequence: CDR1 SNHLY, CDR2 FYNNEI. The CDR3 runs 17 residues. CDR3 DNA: TGTGCCAGCAGTAAAGCCGCCCCGGGACAGGGGAGGAATGAGCAGTTCTTC. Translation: CASSKAAPGQGRNEQFF.

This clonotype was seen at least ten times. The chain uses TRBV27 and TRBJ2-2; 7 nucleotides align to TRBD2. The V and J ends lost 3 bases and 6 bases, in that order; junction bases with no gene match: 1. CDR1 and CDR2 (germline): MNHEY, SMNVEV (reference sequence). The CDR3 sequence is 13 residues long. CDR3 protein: CASSFAGAGELFF. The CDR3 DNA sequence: TGTGCCAGCAGTTTTGCGGGGGCCGGGGAGCTGTTTTTT.

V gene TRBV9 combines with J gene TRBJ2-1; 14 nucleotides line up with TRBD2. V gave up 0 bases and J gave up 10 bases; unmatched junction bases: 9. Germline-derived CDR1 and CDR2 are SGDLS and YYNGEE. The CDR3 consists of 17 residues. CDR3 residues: CASSVASGLAGGGEQFF. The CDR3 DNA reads TGTGCCAGCAGCGTAGCGTCCGGACTAGCGGGGGGAGGGGAGCAGTTCTTC.

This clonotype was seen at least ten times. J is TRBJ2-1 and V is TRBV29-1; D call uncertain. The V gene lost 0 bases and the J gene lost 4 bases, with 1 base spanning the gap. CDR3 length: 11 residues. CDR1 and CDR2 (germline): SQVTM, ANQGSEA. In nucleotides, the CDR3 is TGCAGCGTTGAAGATTACAATGAGCAGTTCTTC. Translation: CSVEDYNEQFF.

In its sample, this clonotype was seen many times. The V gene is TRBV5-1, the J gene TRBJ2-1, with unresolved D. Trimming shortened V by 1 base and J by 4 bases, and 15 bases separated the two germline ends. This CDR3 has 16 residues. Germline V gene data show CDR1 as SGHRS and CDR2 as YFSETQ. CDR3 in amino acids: CASSLSLQSLYNEQFF. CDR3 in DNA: TGCGCCAGCAGCTTGAGTTTACAGAGCTTATACAATGAGCAGTTCTTC.

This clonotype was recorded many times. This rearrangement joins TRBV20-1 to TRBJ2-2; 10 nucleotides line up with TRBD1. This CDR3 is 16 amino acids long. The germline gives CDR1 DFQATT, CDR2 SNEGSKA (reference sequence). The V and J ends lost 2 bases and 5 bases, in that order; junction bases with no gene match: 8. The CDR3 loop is CSARHPGTGDTGELFF. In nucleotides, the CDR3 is TGCAGTGCTAGACATCCCGGGACAGGGGATACCGGGGAGCTGTTTTTT.

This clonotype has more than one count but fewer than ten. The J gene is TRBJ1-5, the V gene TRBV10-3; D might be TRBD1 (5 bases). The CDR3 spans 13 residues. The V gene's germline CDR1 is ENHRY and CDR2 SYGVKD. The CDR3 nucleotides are TGTGCGGGGAGCTGGGACCTCAATCAGCCCCAGCATTTT. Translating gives CAGSWDLNQPQHF.